Listed here are 24 T cell receptor beta chains from one sample, sequenced in a study of blood T cell repertoires in COVID-19. Sequencing used immunoSEQ multiplex PCR; TCRdb keeps in-frame clones, though not all of them. The sample has hundreds of thousands of clones; under 90% are singletons. Sequenced material: PBMCs or T cells enriched from blood (not recorded which). These receptors came from a woman in her fifties or sixties who had been exposed to COVID-19.

This clone has a single count. V gene TRBV7-8 combines with J gene TRBJ2-1; 7 nucleotides line up with TRBD1. Trimming took 5 bases from V and 1 from J; bases not matched to a gene: 23. The CDR3 runs 21 residues. The germline CDR1 and CDR2 sequences are SGHVS and FQNEAQ. In DNA, the CDR3 is TGTGCCAGCAGCCTACGACTTGGACAGGACGACCTCTCCCGATCCTACAATGAGCAGTTCTTC. Translated: CASSLRLGQDDLSRSYNEQFF.

This chain links TRBV10-3 with TRBJ2-1, with 10 positions matching TRBD1. V was clipped by 10 bases and J by 4 bases; unmatched bases: 4. Germline V lookup: CDR1 ENHRY, CDR2 SYGVKD. This CDR3 region has 13 residues. The CDR3 loop is CATQGQGYNEQFF. The CDR3 coding sequence is TGTGCCACCCAGGGACAGGGGTACAATGAGCAGTTCTTC.

The rearrangement links TRBV11-2 to TRBJ1-1, with 8 bases matching TRBD1. V shed 5 bases and J 1 base; nucleotides not matched to a gene: 6. Germline V gives CDR1 SGHAT, CDR2 FQNNGV. The CDR3 is made up of 15 amino acids. CDR3 nucleotides: TGTGCCAGCAGCCGCAGGGACAGGACGAACACTGAAGCTTTCTTT. Encoded protein: CASSRRDRTNTEAFF.

The chain carries TRBV5-1 and TRBJ1-1; perhaps TRBD1 as D (6 bases). The CDR3 has 15 amino acids. In germline, CDR1 is SGHRS, CDR2 YFSETQ. V was pared by 2 bases and J by 2 bases, with 13 bases between. CDR3 sequence (DNA): TGCGCCAGCAGCTTAAACAGGGCCCTTAACACTGAAGCTTTCTTT. Its protein product is CASSLNRALNTEAFF.

This clone was detected only a few times. The chain joins TRBV7-2 to TRBJ1-1; the D gene is possibly TRBD1 (5 bases). V lost 3 bases and J lost 0, with 8 bases in between. The germline V gene has CDR1 SGHTA and CDR2 FQGNSA. The CDR3 runs 14 residues. DNA of the CDR3: TGTGCCAGCAGCTTGGGGCTACTGAACACTGAAGCTTTCTTT. It specifies CASSLGLLNTEAFF.

The CDR3 sequence: CASSSGGDQPQHF. The CDR3 DNA is TGTGCCAGCAGCTCAGGGGGAGATCAGCCCCAGCATTTT. The chain recombines TRBV7-8 with TRBJ1-5; 7 bases map to TRBD1. Per the germline V gene, CDR1 is SGHVS and CDR2 is FQNEAQ. V trimming: 4 bases; J trimming: 5 bases; junction bases outside the gene matches: 2. The CDR3 loop spans 13 amino acids.

The chain combines TRBV9 with TRBJ2-7; 9 bases map to TRBD1. Germline V CDR1 and CDR2: SGDLS, YYNGEE. V dropped 6 bases and J dropped 5; count of bases not matched to a gene: 21. The CDR3 has 18 residues. This chain's CDR3 is CASISRDRVSSGSHEQYF. DNA for the CDR3: TGTGCCAGCATTAGCCGGGACAGGGTTTCCAGTGGTAGCCACGAGCAGTACTTC.

The chain recombines TRBV10-3 with TRBJ1-2, with D possibly matching TRBD1 (6 bases). Trimming pared 7 bases from V and 4 bases from J, leaving 16 bases between. CDR1 is ENHRY and CDR2 is SYGVKD in the germline V gene. The length of the CDR3 is 14 residues. As DNA, the CDR3 is TGTGCCATCACCGCGACAGGTGCCCGCTATGGCTACACCTTC. Protein: CAITATGARYGYTF.

There are a few counts of this clone. V and J are TRBV19 and TRBJ1-5, with D tentatively TRBD1 (5 bases). Trimming cost V 3 bases and J 4 bases, with 7 bases left between them. CDR1 is LNHDA, CDR2 SQIVND, per germline (reference sequence). There are 13 residues in the CDR3. CDR3 DNA: TGTGCCAGTAGTATGGGGCGGAATCAGCCCCAGCATTTT. Translating it yields CASSMGRNQPQHF.

CDR3 in DNA: TGTGCCAGCAGACTCTCTGAAGGGGGTTACGAGCAGTACTTC. This sequence encodes CASRLSEGGYEQYF. The J gene is TRBJ2-7, the V gene TRBV6-6; D is possibly TRBD1 (6 bases). This CDR3 spans 14 amino acids. V was trimmed by 6 bases and J by 4 bases, leaving 16 bases between them. Germline V gene lookup returns CDR1 MNHNY and CDR2 SVGAGI (reference sequence).

The rearrangement uses TRBV12-3 or TRBV12-4 and TRBJ1-1; 7 nucleotides line up with TRBD1. Germline trimming cut 6 bases from V and 9 bases from J; bases unmatched to any gene: 10. The length of the CDR3 is 13 residues. CDR3 residues: CASRTGQAPQAFF. In DNA form, the CDR3 reads TGTGCCAGCAGGACCGGACAGGCACCTCAAGCTTTCTTT.

The chain links TRBV20-1 to TRBJ2-2; 9 positions agree with TRBD2. There are 15 residues in the CDR3. V shed 3 bases and J 4 bases; nucleotides not matched to a gene: 6. The germline gives CDR1 DFQATT, CDR2 SNEGSKA (reference sequence). In DNA, the CDR3 is TGCAGTGCTAGTTTGGCGGGGGGGTTCACCGGGGAGCTGTTTTTT. It is translated as CSASLAGGFTGELFF.

Concerning this clone itself: This sample also contains other DNA sequences that code for the same CDR3. The CDR3: CASSRDRGTEAFF. DNA of the CDR3: TGCGCCAGCAGCCGGGACAGGGGAACTGAAGCTTTCTTT. The V call is TRBV5-1, the J call TRBJ1-1; 10 nucleotides agree with TRBD1. Trimming at V came to 4 bases and at J to 5 bases, leaving 2 bases not matched to a gene. This CDR3 spans 13 amino acids. Germline V gene data show CDR1 as SGHRS and CDR2 as YFSETQ.

The rearrangement uses TRBV29-1 and TRBJ1-1; D is unclear. The germline V and J ends were trimmed by 7 bases and 5 bases, with 11 bases remaining between them. This CDR3 contains 11 residues. The V gene's germline CDR1 is SQVTM and CDR2 ANQGSEA. This CDR3 is CSGEVGTEAFF. In nucleotides, the CDR3 is TGCAGCGGCGAGGTTGGAACTGAAGCTTTCTTT.

The rearrangement joins TRBV5-1 to TRBJ2-5; the D gene is possibly TRBD1 (6 bases). The ends were cut back, 4 bases at V and 3 bases at J, with 13 bases in the middle. The CDR3 length is 14 residues. Germline V gives CDR1 SGHRS, CDR2 YFSETQ. The CDR3 region is CASSVNKGEETQYF. CDR3 DNA sequence: TGCGCCAGCAGCGTGAACAAGGGGGAAGAGACCCAGTACTTC.

The chain joins TRBV18 to TRBJ1-1, with a possible D match to TRBD1 (6 bases). CDR3 length equals 12 residues. Looked up from germline, CDR1 is KGHSH and CDR2 is LQKENI. V was shortened by 7 bases and J by 6 bases, with 12 bases between the two germline ends. The CDR3 protein is CASWSAGAEAFF. CDR3 sequence (DNA): TGTGCCAGCTGGTCGGCAGGGGCTGAAGCTTTCTTT.

The chain combines TRBV9 with TRBJ2-7; 11 bases map to TRBD1. The length of the CDR3 is 15 residues. Germline V lookup: CDR1 SGDLS, CDR2 YYNGEE. The trim removed 4 bases at V and 7 bases at J, leaving 10 bases unmatched. CDR3 residues: CASSNRDRGSGEQYF. The CDR3 nucleotides read TGTGCCAGCAGCAACCGGGACAGGGGGTCGGGAGAGCAGTACTTC.

The genes are TRBV14 and TRBJ1-1; no reliable D call. The CDR3 totals 13 residues. The germline gives CDR1 SGHDN, CDR2 FVKESK. V dropped 5 bases and J dropped 4 bases, with 11 bases sitting between them. CDR3: CASSLSWATEAFF. Here the CDR3 DNA reads TGTGCCAGCAGCTTAAGCTGGGCCACTGAAGCTTTCTTT.

The rearrangement uses TRBV6-5 and TRBJ2-7; possibly TRBD1 for D (7 bases). The V gene lost 9 bases and the J gene lost 5 bases, with 20 bases spanning the gap. The CDR3 totals 14 residues. The germline CDR1 and CDR2 sequences are MNHEY and SVGAGI. This CDR3 reads CASSGGSGTHEQYF. As DNA, the CDR3 is TGTGCCAGTTCAGGGGGGTCAGGGACCCACGAGCAGTACTTC.

The chain is built from TRBV18 and TRBJ1-2; D uncertain. The CDR3 runs to 13 residues. The germline V gene has CDR1 KGHSH and CDR2 LQKENI. Trimming pared 3 bases from V and 6 bases from J, leaving 11 bases between. This CDR3 is CASSPRPEDGYTF. In DNA, the CDR3 is TGTGCCAGCTCACCCCGCCCCGAGGATGGCTACACCTTC.

The chain recombines TRBV19 with TRBJ2-2; D is perhaps TRBD1 (6 bases). The ends were cut back, 7 bases at V and 1 base at J, with 16 bases in the middle. The CDR3 is 16 amino acids. Looked up from germline, CDR1 is LNHDA and CDR2 is SQIVND (reference sequence). CDR3 protein: CASTHRDTKNTGELFF. CDR3 bases: TGTGCCAGTACCCACCGGGACACTAAGAACACCGGGGAGCTGTTTTTT.

This clone was detected only once. V is TRBV21-1 and J is TRBJ1-2. TRBV21-1 is a listed pseudogene. The length of the CDR3 is 16 residues. CDR3 in amino acids: CASSKVGRGDNYGYTF. CDR3 bases: TGTGCCAGCAGCAAAGTTGGGAGGGGGGATAACTATGGCTACACCTTC.

V is TRBV28 and J is TRBJ1-3; maybe TRBD1 (6 bases). Germline values: CDR1 MDHEN, CDR2 SYDVKM. Trimming stripped 4 bases from V and 6 bases from J, with 13 bases between. This CDR3 is 14 amino acids long. In nucleotides, the CDR3 is TGTGCCAGCAGTTCCAGGGGATGGGAAAACACCATATATTTT. As protein: CASSSRGWENTIYF.

The rearrangement links TRBV5-4 to TRBJ2-5, with D possibly TRBD1 on 5 matching bases. CDR3 length equals 14 residues. CDR1 is SGHNT and CDR2 is YYREEE in the germline V gene (reference sequence). Trimming removed 4 bases from V and 1 base from J, with 11 bases in between. CDR3: CASSRDRVQETQYF. The CDR3 DNA reads TGTGCCAGCAGCCGCGACAGAGTCCAAGAGACCCAGTACTTC.